One and the same sample provided the 2 T cell receptor beta chains below, sequenced in a study of response to subunit inactivated influenza vaccine (dated by TCRdb to between 2018 and 2020). Library generation was performed with RT-PCR. Data came from an Illumina HiSeq 2500. TCRdb reanalyzed the raw reads on its own, using fastp at Q25 for trimming and MiXCR for clone calling, and kept in-frame beta chains. Rows are combined by CDR3 protein, so each entry shows the most common genes and DNA. Across this sample there are around 790,000 distinct CDR3 sequences, with about 20% seen only once. Of the sample, about 9.4% falls within the top ten clones. Sequenced here: PBMCs from blood, sampled about 5 days after vaccination. The source of these receptors is a man in his fifties or sixties who received an inactivated influenza vaccine. Donor details come from another sample of the same person, matched by shared clones.

This clonotype appeared a few times. The chain joins TRBV24-1 to TRBJ2-3; weak D call: TRBD2 (5 bases). V was clipped by 9 bases and J by 2 bases, with 8 bases between them. CDR3 length: 12 amino acids. Germline loops: CDR1 KGHDR, CDR2 SFDVKD. CDR3 protein: CATGLTTDTQYF. CDR3 bases: TGTGCCACCGGACTCACCACAGATACGCAGTATTTT.

A few counts support this clonotype. The chain is built from TRBV6-1 and TRBJ1-1; D might be TRBD1 (5 bases). This CDR3 region has 14 residues. V lost 6 bases and J lost 1, with 12 bases in between. Germline V lookup: CDR1 MNHNS, CDR2 SASEGT. In DNA, the CDR3 is TGTGCCAGCAGAGATGACAGACCGAACACTGAAGCTTTCTTT. Protein product: CASRDDRPNTEAFF.